The rows below give T cell receptor beta chains drawn from one sample of a study of blood T cell repertoires in COVID-19. Here immunoSEQ multiplex PCR was the method, and the copy in TCRdb shows in-frame clones only, minus some. In the table there are about 62,000 clones, 65% to 80% of which are singletons. The source material was peripheral blood. The receptors come from a woman older than 75 with active or convalescent COVID-19. Each CDR3 is given with its conserved first and last residue. A D gene is named only where the DNA matches it firmly. For some rows the clone size is stated as once, few or many, or as a class when expanded; others skip it.

j_gene	d_gene	abundance	v_gene	CDR3nt	CDR3aa
TRBJ2-3	.	once	TRBV29-1	TGCAGCGTTGAGCGGACTCATAGCACAGATACGCAGTATTTT	CSVERTHSTDTQYF
TRBJ2-5	TRBD1	.	TRBV5-6	TGTGCCAGCAGCCCGGACAGGGGCGAGACCCAGTACTTC	CASSPDRGETQYF
TRBJ1-1	.	.	TRBV5-4	TGTGCCAGCAGCTTGTATGGGGCAGCCGCTGGCACTGAAGCTTTCTTT	CASSLYGAAAGTEAFF
TRBJ2-7	TRBD1	.	TRBV18	TGTGCCAGCTCACCTAGAAGACGGACAGGGGGCTCCTACGAGCAGTACTTC	CASSPRRRTGGSYEQYF
TRBJ2-3	.	.	TRBV7-2	TGTGCCAGCAGCTTAGCGGGGCAAGATACGCAGTATTTT	CASSLAGQDTQYF
TRBJ2-5	.	.	TRBV5-1	TGCGCCAGCAGCCCCAGGTTAGCGGAGGTCCAAGAGACCCAGTACTTC	CASSPRLAEVQETQYF
TRBJ1-5	.	few	TRBV5-5	TGTGCCAGCAGCTTGCGCGCGGGGGGAGGAGATAGCAATCAGCCCCAGCATTTT	CASSLRAGGGDSNQPQHF
TRBJ1-3	.	once	TRBV6-1	TGTGCCAGCAGTGAAGCAGGGGACATTGGAAACACCATATATTTT	CASSEAGDIGNTIYF
TRBJ2-5	TRBD2	.	TRBV5-1	TGCGCCAGCAGCTTGTCACCAGGGAGGGCCAAGGAGACCCAGTACTTC	CASSLSPGRAKETQYF
TRBJ1-4	TRBD1	few	TRBV5-5	TGTGCCAGCAGCCTAAGACCCGGCAGGGGGGAAAAACTGTTTTTT	CASSLRPGRGEKLFF
TRBJ1-5	.	.	TRBV10-2	TGCGCCAGCAGCACGGGGTTCAATCAGCCCCAGCATTTT	CASSTGFNQPQHF
TRBJ1-5	.	.	TRBV7-9	TGTGCCAGCAGCTCGGGACACTTCAATCAGCCCCAGCATTTT	CASSSGHFNQPQHF
TRBJ2-2	TRBD1	.	TRBV6-5	TGTGCCAGCACCAGACAGGGCACCGGGGAGCTGTTTTTT	CASTRQGTGELFF
TRBJ1-2	.	few	TRBV7-3	TGTGCCAGCAGCTTAAGGTGGGGCGATGGCTACACCTTC	CASSLRWGDGYTF
TRBJ2-2	TRBD1	.	TRBV19	TGTGCCAGTACCCCCCCGGGACAGGTGAACACCGGGGAGCTGTTTTTT	CASTPPGQVNTGELFF
TRBJ1-1	.	.	TRBV12-3/TRBV12-4	TGTGCCAGCAGTTTTCTAGCTGAAGCTTTCTTT	CASSFLAEAFF
TRBJ1-2	.	.	TRBV7-9	TGTGCCAGCAGCTTAGATGGGCCGGGAGACTACACCTTC	CASSLDGPGDYTF
TRBJ2-3	TRBD1	.	TRBV7-9	TGTGCCAGCAGCTTGGACAGGGGAATCACAGATACGCAGTATTTT	CASSLDRGITDTQYF
TRBJ1-6	TRBD1	.	TRBV5-6	TGTGCCAGCAGCTTGGCCGGGACAGACTATTCACCCCTCCACTTT	CASSLAGTDYSPLHF
TRBJ1-3	.	once	TRBV7-6	TGTGCCAGCAGCTTATCATCCGGGAATGGAAACACCATATATTTT	CASSLSSGNGNTIYF
TRBJ2-5	.	.	TRBV19	TGTGCCAGTAGTAGGGGGGACAGACAAGAGACCCAGTACTTC	CASSRGDRQETQYF
TRBJ1-2	.	.	TRBV7-9	TGTGCCAGCAGCTTAGAGCGGGGGGCTGAGGGCTACACCTTC	CASSLERGAEGYTF
TRBJ2-1	TRBD2	.	TRBV6-5	TGTGCCAGCAGCCGTACTAGCGGGGTTCCCAATGAGCAGTTCTTC	CASSRTSGVPNEQFF
TRBJ1-1	.	.	TRBV18	TGTGCCAGCTCACCTTACAAGAACACTGAAGCTTTCTTT	CASSPYKNTEAFF
TRBJ1-3	.	.	TRBV21-1	TGTGCCAGCAGCAAACTCCGGGACAGGGACTACGGAACCATATATTTT	CASSKLRDRDYGTIYF
TRBJ1-1	.	.	TRBV21-1	TGTGCCAGCAGCAAGGATGACAGATTGGCCAACACTGAAGCTTTCTTT	CASSKDDRLANTEAFF
TRBJ1-6	TRBD1	few	TRBV13	TGTGCCAGCAGCTTAGGTCAGGGGGCGGATTCACCCCTCCACTTT	CASSLGQGADSPLHF
TRBJ1-3	.	.	TRBV9	TGTGCCAGCAGCGTAGAAACAGGAAACACCATATATTTT	CASSVETGNTIYF
TRBJ2-3	.	few	TRBV10-2	TGCGCCAGCAGTGAAAGCGCCAGTGGGGATACGCAGTATTTT	CASSESASGDTQYF
TRBJ1-2	.	.	TRBV9	TGTGCCAGCAGCGTAGCTCCCAGTAAAGGCTACACCTTC	CASSVAPSKGYTF
TRBJ1-5	TRBD1	few	TRBV4-1	TGCGCCAGCAGCCAGGGACAGGGGGCATTCAATCAGCCCCAGCATTTT	CASSQGQGAFNQPQHF
TRBJ2-3	.	.	TRBV19	TGTGCCAGTAGCGGGAGGGACAGTCCCGTCCACAGGGATACGCAGTATTTT	CASSGRDSPVHRDTQYF
TRBJ1-2	TRBD1	.	TRBV5-1	TGCGCCAGCATGAAGAATCTGGACAGGGCTAGTGGCTACACCTTC	CASMKNLDRASGYTF
TRBJ1-1	.	.	TRBV20-1	TGCAGTGCTCTAAAAACCACTGAAGCTTTCTTT	CSALKTTEAFF
TRBJ1-2	.	.	TRBV3-1/TRBV3-2	TGTGCCAGCAGCCAAGAGTCCTCCGGGGGTGGCTACACCTTC	CASSQESSGGGYTF
TRBJ2-2	.	.	TRBV5-1	TGCGCCAGCAGCTCGGGAAATCTGGCCGGGGAGCTGTTTTTT	CASSSGNLAGELFF
TRBJ1-1	.	few	TRBV5-1	TGCGCCAGCAGCTTGGCAGGACGGGGGAACACTGAAGCTTTCTTT	CASSLAGRGNTEAFF
TRBJ1-2	TRBD1	.	TRBV7-2	TGTGCCAGCAGCTCGAGGACAGGGTGGGTCATTGGCTACACCTTC	CASSSRTGWVIGYTF
TRBJ1-1	.	.	TRBV11-3	TGTGCCAGCAGCGCCAGGAACACTGAAGCTTTCTTT	CASSARNTEAFF
TRBJ1-2	TRBD1	.	TRBV10-3	TGTGCCATCACCAACAGGGGGCTTAACTATGGCTACACCTTC	CAITNRGLNYGYTF
TRBJ1-1	.	.	TRBV7-7	TGTGCTAGCAGCTTCTTAGGCAGGGGAAGGACTGAAGCTTTCTTT	CASSFLGRGRTEAFF
TRBJ1-3	TRBD1	.	TRBV6-5	TGTGCCAGCAGTTCCCGGGACAGGGGACACACCATATATTTT	CASSSRDRGHTIYF
TRBJ1-5	TRBD1	.	TRBV4-1	TGCGCCAGCAGCCAAGCCCCAGGACAGGGGCAACCCCAGCATTTT	CASSQAPGQGQPQHF
TRBJ1-4	TRBD1	few	TRBV2	TGTGCCAGCCGTCCGGGACAGGGGGCTGAAAAACTGTTTTTT	CASRPGQGAEKLFF